This is a list of T cell receptor beta chains from one sample in a study of cytomegalovirus exposure and HLA in healthy donors. This table comes from immunoSEQ multiplex PCR, and its TCRdb copy is limited to in-frame clones, with some not included. The sample contains some 170,000 clones, around four fifths of which appear only once. The sequencing input was PBMCs. The receptors shown here come from a man aged 18 to 35 in good health and CMV-seropositive. Each CDR3 is given with its conserved first and last residue. The D gene is left open where the match is weak.

v_call	j_call	d_call	cdr3_nt	cdr3_aa
TRBV15	TRBJ2-3	TRBD1	TGTGCCACCAGCAGAGGGGGACAGGGAGATACGCAGTATTTT	CATSRGGQGDTQYF
TRBV4-1	TRBJ2-7	TRBD1	TGCGCCAGCAGCCAAGGGGGACAGGGATCTTTTGGGTCCTACGAGCAGTACTTC	CASSQGGQGSFGSYEQYF
TRBV5-4	TRBJ2-7	TRBD2	TGTGCCAGCAGCCGATCGGGACTAGCTGGGCACGAGCAGTACTTC	CASSRSGLAGHEQYF
TRBV7-2	TRBJ2-1	TRBD2	TGTGCCAGCAGCTTACAAGCGGGAGGGTTAGGGGAGCAGTTCTTC	CASSLQAGGLGEQFF
TRBV7-8	TRBJ1-1	TRBD1	TGTGCCAGCAGCTCGGACAGGGCTGCTGAAGCTTTCTTT	CASSSDRAAEAFF
TRBV6-1	TRBJ1-5	TRBD1	TGTGCCAGCAGTTCCCCCGGGACAGGTCTTTTGACCCAGCATTTT	CASSSPGTGLLTQHF
TRBV19	TRBJ2-1	TRBD2	TGTGCCAGTAGCCTACTAGCGGGAGGCTACAATGAGCAGTTCTTC	CASSLLAGGYNEQFF
TRBV15	TRBJ1-4	TRBD1	TGTGCCACCAACTCAGGGGGCACTTATGAAAAACTGTTTTTT	CATNSGGTYEKLFF
TRBV7-9	TRBJ2-7	NA	TGTGCCAGCAGCAGTCCTATAGCGTACGAGCAGTACTTC	CASSSPIAYEQYF
TRBV5-1	TRBJ2-2	TRBD1	TGCGCCAGCAGCTACCAGGGACAGTCCCGGTCCGGGGAGCTGTTTTTT	CASSYQGQSRSGELFF
TRBV6-5	TRBJ1-1	NA	TGTGCCAGCAGTTACTCGAGGGGGTCCCTAGAAGCTTTCTTT	CASSYSRGSLEAFF